One T cell receptor (beta chain) is described in this entry. The sample originates from a study of blood T cell repertoires in COVID-19. Study-wide background: The origin of the acute and convalescent COVID-19 samples was the United States, Italy and Spain.

Germline V CDR1 and CDR2: SQVTM, ANQGSEA. The ends lost 6 bases at V and 5 bases at J; junction bases unmatched: 18. The CDR3 has 18 residues. Using immunoSEQ multiplex PCR, the repertoire was profiled, and TCRdb retains in-frame clones only, with some absent. This sample has more than 95,000 clones, with under 85% found just once. This TCR derives from a man in his 60s with acute or convalescent COVID-19. The chain has TRBV29-1 and TRBJ2-1; 11 nucleotides agree with TRBD2. Sequencing was done on a sample of peripheral blood. For the CDR3, the DNA is TGCAGCGTCTACGGGACTAGCGGAGAAGGAGTAAGGGACAATGAGCAGTTCTTC. Its translation: CSVYGTSGEGVRDNEQFF.